Below are 14 T cell receptor beta chains sequenced from a single sample in a study of post-analysis software for immune sequencing data. The study's findings and limits: Controls had lower frequencies than patients of 4 or 5 TRBV segments, which included TRBV5-6, TRBV5-1 and TRBV20-1.

cDNA libraries for TCR beta contained unique molecular identifiers. TCRdb processed the PCR reads anew with MiXCR; each CDR3 protein has one entry. The data contain 700,000 to 800,000 distinct CDR3 sequences, about 27% of them seen just once; the ten biggest clones take up roughly 0.54%. Antigen specificity for these receptors is unknown. Sequencing input: blood. These receptors all come from a girl between 5 and 17 years old with multiple sclerosis.

V usage is TRBV12-3 or TRBV12-4 and J usage is TRBJ2-2, with 10 bases lining up with TRBD2. CDR3 length: 16 residues. Germline trimming cut 7 bases from V and 5 bases from J; bases unmatched to any gene: 10. The CDR3 loop reads CASISLAGVDTGELFF. In DNA form, the CDR3 reads TGTGCCAGCATCTCCCTAGCGGGAGTAGATACCGGGGAGCTGTTTTTT.

The chain couples TRBV12-3 or TRBV12-4 to TRBJ1-2, with D uncertain. Trimming pared 5 bases from V and 7 bases from J, leaving 17 bases between. CDR3 length: 14 residues. DNA of the CDR3: TGTGCCAGCAGTATATCGACCCAGCGGGGTGGCTACACCTTC. As protein: CASSISTQRGGYTF.

The CDR3 is CATTGRGRTEAFF. The CDR3 DNA is TGTGCCACCACTGGGAGGGGGCGAACTGAAGCTTTCTTT. V and J are TRBV6-1 and TRBJ1-1, with 7 bases matching TRBD1. The CDR3 loop spans 13 amino acids. Germline CDR1 reads MNHNS; CDR2 reads SASEGT. The V gene end was trimmed by 10 bases and the J gene end by 5 bases; junction bases not matched to a gene: 10.

This chain uses TRBV4-3 with TRBJ1-4; D gene uncertain. The CDR3 extends over 19 amino acids. The V end was cut by 0 bases, the J end by 1 base, with 18 bases between. Germline V lookup: CDR1 LGHNA, CDR2 YSLEER. The CDR3 DNA is TGCGCCAGCAGCCAAGATTACGGGATCGTGGGTGGAACTAATGAAAAACTGTTTTTT. This encodes CASSQDYGIVGGTNEKLFF.

In DNA, the CDR3 is TGTGCCAGCAGCCCCTCCGGACTATACGAGCAGTACTTC. This encodes CASSPSGLYEQYF. V and J are TRBV3-1 and TRBJ2-7; possibly TRBD2 for D (6 bases). Trimming took off 4 bases at V and 4 bases at J, with 11 bases between the two ends. The CDR3 runs to 13 residues. Germline V gene data show CDR1 as LGHDT and CDR2 as YNNKEL (reference sequence).

A few counts support this clonotype. CDR3 region: CASGSGKVDYTQYF. CDR3 coding DNA: TGTGCCAGCGGGAGCGGGAAGGTGGATTATACGCAGTATTTT. The chain is built from TRBV7-2 and TRBJ2-3, with 7 bases lining up with TRBD2. The CDR3 runs to 14 residues. The V gene's germline CDR1 is SGHTA and CDR2 FQGNSA. V trimming: 8 bases; J trimming: 7 bases; junction bases outside the gene matches: 12.

The chain recombines TRBV6-5 with TRBJ1-3; maybe TRBD1 (5 bases). Trimming took off 0 bases at V and 2 bases at J, with 8 bases between the two ends. Per the germline V gene, CDR1 is MNHEY and CDR2 is SVGAGI. CDR3 length: 15 amino acids. Here the CDR3 DNA reads TGTGCCAGCAGTTACTCAGGGACGACTGGAAACACCATATATTTT. Translating gives CASSYSGTTGNTIYF.

V and J are TRBV6-1 and TRBJ2-1, with a tentative D call TRBD1 (5 bases). V gave up 6 bases and J gave up 4 bases, with 10 bases separating them. Germline lookup yields CDR1 MNHNS and CDR2 SASEGT. The CDR3 runs 13 residues. DNA of the CDR3: TGTGCCAGCAGGGGGCAGACTTACAATGAGCAGTTCTTC. The encoded protein is CASRGQTYNEQFF.

In this sample, this clonotype turned up many times. In nucleotides, the CDR3 is TGTGCCAGCAGCGGAACAGTATCCTACGAGCAGTACTTC. Translation gives CASSGTVSYEQYF. The chain links TRBV7-9 to TRBJ2-7; D is unresolved. Germline lookup yields CDR1 SEHNR and CDR2 FQNEAQ (reference sequence). V was pared by 5 bases and J by 1 base, with 9 bases between. CDR3 length: 13 amino acids.

About this clonotype: A much larger clone is a single base away; this may be a read error. In DNA, the CDR3 is TGCAGCGGAGGGCAGCAAGAGACCCAGTTCTTC. Protein sequence: CSGGQQETQFF. The genes are TRBV29-1 and TRBJ2-1; tentative D call: TRBD2 (5 bases). The V end was cut by 7 bases, the J end by 13 bases, with 17 bases between. The V gene's germline CDR1 is SQVTM and CDR2 ANQGSEA. The CDR3 consists of 11 residues.

V is TRBV29-1 and J is TRBJ2-3; possibly TRBD2 for D (5 bases). Trimming removed 6 bases from V and 2 bases from J, with 6 bases in between. Germline V gene lookup returns CDR1 SQVTM and CDR2 ANQGSEA. The CDR3 is 11 residues long. CDR3 nucleotides: TGCAGCGTGGGAGCCACAGATACGCAGTATTTT. Its translation: CSVGATDTQYF.

The rearrangement links TRBV20-1 to TRBJ2-1; D possibly corresponds to TRBD1 (6 bases). Trimming cost V 5 bases and J 5 bases, with 16 bases left between them. Germline V gene sequence: CDR1 DFQATT, CDR2 SNEGSKA (reference sequence). The CDR3 length is 14 residues. The CDR3 is CSASHRERHNEQFF. The CDR3 DNA reads as TGCAGTGCTTCCCACAGGGAACGCCACAATGAGCAGTTCTTC.

The chain recombines TRBV11-2 with TRBJ2-3, with a possible D match to TRBD2 (5 bases). Germline V CDR1 and CDR2: SGHAT, FQNNGV. V lost 4 bases and J lost 6, with 17 bases in between. The CDR3 sequence is 15 residues long. CDR3 loop: CASSSWASGKDTQYF. Here the CDR3 DNA reads TGTGCCAGCAGCTCCTGGGCGTCGGGGAAGGATACGCAGTATTTT.

V and J are TRBV5-1 and TRBJ1-2, with 7 bases aligning to TRBD1. There are 17 residues in the CDR3. With 0 bases clipped from V and 3 bases from J, the junction kept 11 bases outside the gene matches. Per germline, CDR1 SGHRS and CDR2 YFSETQ. As DNA, the CDR3 is TGCGCCAGCAGCTTGGGCGGACAGGCAGACCCTGACTATGGCTACACCTTC. It encodes CASSLGGQADPDYGYTF. Combining the CDR3 with reference TRBV5-1 and TRBJ1-2 gives the whole variable domain KAGVTQTPRYLIKTRGQQVTLSCSPISGHRSVSWYQQTPGQGLQFLFEYFSETQRNKGNFPGRFSGRQFSNSRSEMNVSTLELGDSALYLCASSLGGQADPDYGYTFGSGTRLTVV.